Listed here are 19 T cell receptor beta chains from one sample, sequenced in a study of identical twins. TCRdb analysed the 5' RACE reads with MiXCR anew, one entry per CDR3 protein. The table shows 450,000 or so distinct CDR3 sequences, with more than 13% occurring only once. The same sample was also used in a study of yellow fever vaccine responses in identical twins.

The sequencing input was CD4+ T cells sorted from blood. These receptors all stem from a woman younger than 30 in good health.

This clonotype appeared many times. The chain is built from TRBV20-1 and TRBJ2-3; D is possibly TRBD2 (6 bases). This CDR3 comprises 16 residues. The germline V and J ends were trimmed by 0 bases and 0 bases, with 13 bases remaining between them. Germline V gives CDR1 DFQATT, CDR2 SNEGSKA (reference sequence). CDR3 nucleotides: TGCAGTGCTAGAGAAACTAGCAGGACTAGCACAGATACGCAGTATTTT. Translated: CSARETSRTSTDTQYF.

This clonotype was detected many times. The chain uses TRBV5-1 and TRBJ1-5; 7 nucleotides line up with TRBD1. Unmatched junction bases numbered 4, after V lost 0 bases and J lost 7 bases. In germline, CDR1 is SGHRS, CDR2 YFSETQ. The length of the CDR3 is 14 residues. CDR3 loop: CASSLEGGGQPQHF. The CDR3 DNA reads TGCGCCAGCAGCTTGGAAGGGGGCGGGCAGCCCCAGCATTTT.

CDR3 sequence (DNA): TGCAGTGCTGGACTCCCCCGGCGGGTAGACAATGAGCAGTTCTTC. Translating it yields CSAGLPRRVDNEQFF. This chain links TRBV20-1 with TRBJ2-1; D perhaps matches TRBD2 (5 bases). The V gene lost 5 bases and the J gene lost 5 bases, with 19 bases spanning the gap. Germline V gene data show CDR1 as DFQATT and CDR2 as SNEGSKA (reference sequence). This CDR3 is built from 15 residues.

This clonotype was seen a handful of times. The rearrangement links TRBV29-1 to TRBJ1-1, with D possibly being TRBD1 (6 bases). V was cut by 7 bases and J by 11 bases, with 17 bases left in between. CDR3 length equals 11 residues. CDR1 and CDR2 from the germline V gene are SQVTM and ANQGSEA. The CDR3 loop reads CSGGSGVRAFF. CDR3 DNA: TGCAGCGGCGGGTCAGGGGTGCGGGCTTTCTTT.

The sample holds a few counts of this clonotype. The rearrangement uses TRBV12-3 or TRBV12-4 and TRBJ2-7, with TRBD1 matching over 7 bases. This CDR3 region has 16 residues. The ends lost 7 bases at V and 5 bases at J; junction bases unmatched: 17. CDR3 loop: CASTSSRIFQGDEQYF. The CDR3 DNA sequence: TGTGCCAGCACCTCGTCCCGGATCTTTCAGGGGGACGAGCAGTACTTC.

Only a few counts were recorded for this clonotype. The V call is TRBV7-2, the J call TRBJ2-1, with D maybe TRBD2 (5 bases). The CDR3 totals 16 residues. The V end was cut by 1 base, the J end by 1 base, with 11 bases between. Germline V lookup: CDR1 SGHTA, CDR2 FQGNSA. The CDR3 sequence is CASSLVGSRSYNEQFF. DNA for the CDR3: TGTGCCAGCAGCTTAGTGGGGAGTAGGTCCTACAATGAGCAGTTCTTC.

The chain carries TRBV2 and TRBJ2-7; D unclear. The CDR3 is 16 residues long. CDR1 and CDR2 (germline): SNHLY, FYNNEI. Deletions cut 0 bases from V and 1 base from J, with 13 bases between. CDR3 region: CASSEATVVRSYEQYF. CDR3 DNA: TGTGCCAGCAGTGAAGCAACTGTTGTACGGTCCTACGAGCAGTACTTC.

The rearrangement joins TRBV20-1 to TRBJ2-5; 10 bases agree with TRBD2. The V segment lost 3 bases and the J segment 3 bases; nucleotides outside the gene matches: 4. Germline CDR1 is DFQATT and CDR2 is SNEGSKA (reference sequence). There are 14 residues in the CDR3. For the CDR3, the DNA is TGCAGTGCTAGCTGGACTAGCGGAAAAGAGACCCAGTACTTC. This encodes CSASWTSGKETQYF.

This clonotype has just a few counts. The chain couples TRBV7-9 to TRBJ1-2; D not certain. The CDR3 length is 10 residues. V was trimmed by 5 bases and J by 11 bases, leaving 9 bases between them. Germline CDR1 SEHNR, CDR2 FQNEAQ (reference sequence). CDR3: CASSAAGYTF. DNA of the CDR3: TGTGCCAGCAGCGCCGCCGGGTACACCTTC.

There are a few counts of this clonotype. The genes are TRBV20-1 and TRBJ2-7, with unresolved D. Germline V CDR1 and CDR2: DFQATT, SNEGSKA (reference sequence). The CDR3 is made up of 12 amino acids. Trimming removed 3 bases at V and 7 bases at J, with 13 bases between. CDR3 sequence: CSASVILGEQYF. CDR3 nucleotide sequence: TGCAGTGCTAGTGTTATCCTGGGTGAGCAGTACTTC.

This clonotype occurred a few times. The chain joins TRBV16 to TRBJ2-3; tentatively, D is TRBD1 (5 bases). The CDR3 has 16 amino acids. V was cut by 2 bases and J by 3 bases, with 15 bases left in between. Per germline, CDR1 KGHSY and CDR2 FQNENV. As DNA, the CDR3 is TGTGCCAGCAGCCAAATCAGCCAGGGCGGAACAGATACGCAGTATTTT. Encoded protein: CASSQISQGGTDTQYF.

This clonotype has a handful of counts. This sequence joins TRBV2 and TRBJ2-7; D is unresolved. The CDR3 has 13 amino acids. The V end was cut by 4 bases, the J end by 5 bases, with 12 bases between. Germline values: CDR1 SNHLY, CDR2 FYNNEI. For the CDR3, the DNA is TGTGCCAGCAGTGTCCAAGGGTTTAACGAGCAGTACTTC. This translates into CASSVQGFNEQYF.

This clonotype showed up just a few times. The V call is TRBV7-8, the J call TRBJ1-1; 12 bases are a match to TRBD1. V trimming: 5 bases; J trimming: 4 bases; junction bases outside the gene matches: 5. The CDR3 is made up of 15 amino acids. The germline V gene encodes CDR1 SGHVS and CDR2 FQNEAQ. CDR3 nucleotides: TGTGCCAGCAGCCCGGGACAGGGGGCAGGCACTGAAGCTTTCTTT. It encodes CASSPGQGAGTEAFF.

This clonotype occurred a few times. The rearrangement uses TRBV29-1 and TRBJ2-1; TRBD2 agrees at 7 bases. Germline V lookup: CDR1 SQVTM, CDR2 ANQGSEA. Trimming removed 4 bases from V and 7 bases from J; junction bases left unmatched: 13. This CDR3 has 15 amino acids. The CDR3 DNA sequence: TGCAGCGTTGTACGGGGGAGGGCCTTAAGTAATGAGCAGTTCTTC. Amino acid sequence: CSVVRGRALSNEQFF.

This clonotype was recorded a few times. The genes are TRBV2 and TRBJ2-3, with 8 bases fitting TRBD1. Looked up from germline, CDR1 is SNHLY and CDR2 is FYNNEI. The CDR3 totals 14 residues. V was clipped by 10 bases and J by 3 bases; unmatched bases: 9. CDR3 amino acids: CATAGRGQTDTQYF. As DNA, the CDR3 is TGTGCCACCGCGGGCAGGGGGCAGACAGATACGCAGTATTTT.

The CDR3 here is CSAPSGLHTGELFF. For the CDR3, the DNA is TGCAGTGCCCCCTCGGGACTACACACCGGGGAGCTGTTTTTT. This chain joins TRBV20-1 and TRBJ2-2, with 7 positions matching TRBD2. This CDR3 has 14 residues. The junction had 7 bases not matched to a gene; V was cut back by 6 bases and J by 3 bases. The V gene's germline CDR1 is DFQATT and CDR2 SNEGSKA (reference sequence).

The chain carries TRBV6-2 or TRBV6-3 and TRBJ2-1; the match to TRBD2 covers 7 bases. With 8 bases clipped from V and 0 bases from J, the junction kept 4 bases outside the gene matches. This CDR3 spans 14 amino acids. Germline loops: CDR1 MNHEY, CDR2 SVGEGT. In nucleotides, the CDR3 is TGTGCCAGCCGGGAGGATAGCTCCTACAATGAGCAGTTCTTC. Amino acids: CASREDSSYNEQFF.

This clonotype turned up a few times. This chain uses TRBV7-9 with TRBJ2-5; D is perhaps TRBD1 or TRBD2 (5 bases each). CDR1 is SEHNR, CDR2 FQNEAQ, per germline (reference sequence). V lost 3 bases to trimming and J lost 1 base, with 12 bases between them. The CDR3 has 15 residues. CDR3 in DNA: TGTGCCAGCAGCTTCGGGGCGCGGGCCCAAGAGACCCAGTACTTC. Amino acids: CASSFGARAQETQYF.

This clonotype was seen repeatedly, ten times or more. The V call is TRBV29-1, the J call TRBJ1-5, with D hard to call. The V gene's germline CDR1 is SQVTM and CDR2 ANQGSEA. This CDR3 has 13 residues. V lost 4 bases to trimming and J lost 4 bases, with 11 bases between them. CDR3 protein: CSVGKTANQPQHF. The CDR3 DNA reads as TGCAGCGTTGGTAAGACGGCTAATCAGCCCCAGCATTTT.